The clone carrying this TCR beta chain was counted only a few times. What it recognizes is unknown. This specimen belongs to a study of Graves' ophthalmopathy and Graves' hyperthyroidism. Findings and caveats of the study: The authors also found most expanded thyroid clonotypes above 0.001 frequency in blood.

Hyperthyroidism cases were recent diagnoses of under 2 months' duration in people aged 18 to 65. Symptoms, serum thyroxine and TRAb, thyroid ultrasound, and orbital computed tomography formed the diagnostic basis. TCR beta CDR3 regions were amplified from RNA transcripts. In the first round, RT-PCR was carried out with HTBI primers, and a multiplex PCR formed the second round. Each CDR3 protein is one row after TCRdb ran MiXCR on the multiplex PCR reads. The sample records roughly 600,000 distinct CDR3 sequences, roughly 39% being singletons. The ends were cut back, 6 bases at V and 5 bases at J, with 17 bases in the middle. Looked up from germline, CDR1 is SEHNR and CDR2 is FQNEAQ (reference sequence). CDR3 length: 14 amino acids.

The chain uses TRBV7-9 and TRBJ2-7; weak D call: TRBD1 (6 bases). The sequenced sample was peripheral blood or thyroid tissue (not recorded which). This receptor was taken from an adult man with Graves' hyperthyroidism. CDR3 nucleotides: TGTGCCAGCAGTCAAAGGGGGTTTATCAACGAGCAGTACTTC. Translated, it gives CASSQRGFINEQYF.